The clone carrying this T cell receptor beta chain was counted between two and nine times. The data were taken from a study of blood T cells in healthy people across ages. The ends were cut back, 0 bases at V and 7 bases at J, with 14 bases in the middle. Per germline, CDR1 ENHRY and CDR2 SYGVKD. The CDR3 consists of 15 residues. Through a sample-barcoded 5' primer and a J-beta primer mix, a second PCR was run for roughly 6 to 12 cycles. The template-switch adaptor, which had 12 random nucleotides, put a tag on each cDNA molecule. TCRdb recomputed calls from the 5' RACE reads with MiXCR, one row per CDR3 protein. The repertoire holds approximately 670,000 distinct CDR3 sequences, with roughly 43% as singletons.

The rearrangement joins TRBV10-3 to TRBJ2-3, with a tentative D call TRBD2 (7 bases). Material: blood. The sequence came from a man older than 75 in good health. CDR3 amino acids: CAISESEGGPNTQYF. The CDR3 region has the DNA TGTGCCATCAGTGAGTCGGAGGGGGGGCCAAATACGCAGTATTTT.